This T cell receptor beta chain originates from a study of regulatory T cells in long-lasting Graves disease. Stated time point: newly diagnosed GD, antithyroid drugs for less than 3 months. Researchers made the TCR library from RNA that was extracted from PBMCs. Looked up from germline, CDR1 is MNHEY and CDR2 is SVGEGT. V dropped 4 bases and J dropped 10 bases, with 14 bases sitting between them. This CDR3 region has 12 residues. Relying on iRepertoire HTBI primers and Arm-PCR of CDR3 regions, the team built TCR beta libraries. From the multiplex PCR reads, TCRdb called clonotypes with MiXCR, one entry per CDR3 protein. The table lists just over 600,000 distinct CDR3 sequences, about 15% of them singletons, with around a sixth in the top ten. This clonotype was observed a handful of times. This same sample was also taken into another study, of T cells in Graves' hyperthyroidism and ophthalmopathy.

The V call is TRBV6-2 or TRBV6-3, the J call TRBJ2-7; D gene ambiguous. The material sequenced was peripheral blood mononuclear cells (PBMCs), taken at new diagnosis, from a patient treated with antithyroid drugs. This clonotype was obtained from a woman in her twenties or thirties with Graves disease. The CDR3 loop reads CASSFLKQPQYF. In DNA, the CDR3 is TGTGCCAGCAGTTTCCTCAAACAGCCTCAGTACTTC.